The 23 T cell receptor beta chains below all came from one sample that was sequenced in a study of blood T cell repertoires in COVID-19. Clones were read by immunoSEQ multiplex PCR, and TCRdb kept only the in-frame ones, dropping some. In the table there are 200,000 to 250,000 clones, around 80% of which are singletons. Sequenced input: peripheral blood. The receptors stem from a man aged 25-40 years with active or convalescent COVID-19.

This clone has more than one count but fewer than ten. The rearrangement links TRBV7-9 to TRBJ1-4; the D is unclear. Germline-derived CDR1 and CDR2 are SEHNR and FQNEAQ (reference sequence). The germline V and J ends were trimmed by 5 bases and 0 bases, with 10 bases remaining between them. This CDR3 contains 15 residues. CDR3 protein: CASSADGATNEKLFF. The CDR3 DNA sequence: TGTGCCAGCAGCGCCGACGGGGCAACTAATGAAAAACTGTTTTTT.

The genes are TRBV28 and TRBJ2-1, with 8 bases identical to TRBD2. V shed 3 bases, J shed 1 base, and the junction held 5 bases outside the gene matches. Germline V gives CDR1 MDHEN, CDR2 SYDVKM. The CDR3 has 16 residues. The CDR3 nucleotides are TGTGCCAGCAGTTTGTGGCGGGAGGCGTCCTACAATGAGCAGTTCTTC. Translating gives CASSLWREASYNEQFF.

This clone was observed a single time. The chain employs TRBV4-3 and TRBJ1-5; 7 bases match TRBD1. With 1 base clipped from V and 0 bases from J, the junction kept 6 bases outside the gene matches. The CDR3 contains 17 residues. Germline CDR1 LGHNA, CDR2 YSLEER. For the CDR3, the DNA is TGCGCCAGCAGCCAAGGCGTAGGGACAGCTAGCAATCAGCCCCAGCATTTT. It encodes CASSQGVGTASNQPQHF.

V gene TRBV19 combines with J gene TRBJ1-5, with D perhaps TRBD1 (6 bases). This CDR3 comprises 13 residues. V gave up 6 bases and J gave up 3 bases, with 9 bases separating them. The germline gives CDR1 LNHDA, CDR2 SQIVND (reference sequence). Here the CDR3 DNA reads TGTGCCAGTAGGGACAGTATCAATCAGCCCCAGCATTTT. Its translation is CASRDSINQPQHF.

The chain links TRBV24-1 to TRBJ2-1, with D perhaps TRBD1 (6 bases). The V gene lost 7 bases and the J gene lost 3 bases, with 9 bases spanning the gap. Per germline, CDR1 KGHDR and CDR2 SFDVKD. The CDR3 is 13 amino acids. The CDR3 coding sequence is TGTGCCACCAGGAAGACAGGCTACAATGAGCAGTTCTTC. Amino acids: CATRKTGYNEQFF.

In its sample, this clone was seen once. This chain joins TRBV7-9 and TRBJ1-2; no clear D gene. Germline V lookup: CDR1 SEHNR, CDR2 FQNEAQ (reference sequence). The CDR3 has 14 residues. V was pared by 4 bases and J by 8 bases, with 17 bases between. The CDR3 region has the DNA TGTGCCAGCAGCTATGTCACAGAAGGAGGGGGCTACACCTTC. Translation gives CASSYVTEGGGYTF. The full variable domain, its missing parts supplied by reference TRBV7-9 and TRBJ1-2, is DTGVSQNPRHKITKRGQNVTFRCDPISEHNRLYWYRQTLGQGPEFLTYFQNEAQLEKSRLLSDRFSAERPKGSFSTLEIQRTEQGDSAMYLCASSYVTEGGGYTFGSGTRLTVV.

This chain joins TRBV7-2 and TRBJ1-4; D might be TRBD1 (5 bases). V lost 1 base, J lost 5 bases, and 11 bases lay in between. The CDR3 is 15 residues long. CDR1 is SGHTA, CDR2 FQGNSA, per germline. This chain's CDR3 is CASSLVWGGNEKLFF. In DNA, the CDR3 is TGTGCCAGCAGCTTAGTTTGGGGGGGAAATGAAAAACTGTTTTTT.

The chain uses TRBV27 and TRBJ1-1, with D possibly TRBD1 on 5 matching bases. The germline V gene encodes CDR1 MNHEY and CDR2 SMNVEV (reference sequence). V was pared by 2 bases and J by 1 base, with 11 bases between. This CDR3 region has 15 residues. The CDR3 here is CASSLNRMGNTEAFF. Here the CDR3 DNA reads TGTGCCAGCAGTTTAAACAGGATGGGGAACACTGAAGCTTTCTTT.

This clone occurred once. The chain uses TRBV2 and TRBJ2-3; maybe TRBD2 (6 bases). The germline V and J ends were trimmed by 8 bases and 0 bases, with 18 bases remaining between them. Germline V gives CDR1 SNHLY, CDR2 FYNNEI. This CDR3 comprises 16 residues. CDR3 nucleotide sequence: TGTGCCAGCCGCTCCCCGGCGGGGTTCAGCACAGATACGCAGTATTTT. It is translated as CASRSPAGFSTDTQYF.

The V call is TRBV4-3, the J call TRBJ2-7, with D unresolved. V dropped 0 bases and J dropped 5 bases, with 8 bases sitting between them. Germline V CDR1 and CDR2: LGHNA, YSLEER. The CDR3 covers 13 residues. The CDR3 DNA sequence: TGCGCCAGCAGCCAAGACCGGAGCGACGAGCAGTACTTC. It specifies CASSQDRSDEQYF.

The V call is TRBV28, the J call TRBJ2-2; TRBD2 matches 8 bases. This CDR3 comprises 16 residues. V trimming: 3 bases; J trimming: 4 bases; junction bases outside the gene matches: 7. Germline V gene lookup returns CDR1 MDHEN and CDR2 SYDVKM. CDR3 sequence reads: CASSFRISGTTGELFF. DNA for the CDR3: TGTGCCAGCAGTTTTAGGATTAGCGGGACCACCGGGGAGCTGTTTTTT.

The rearrangement links TRBV5-8 to TRBJ2-3; D is uncertain. This CDR3 is built from 14 residues. Trimming removed 4 bases from V and 0 bases from J, with 9 bases in between. Germline V gene data show CDR1 as SGHTS and CDR2 as YDEGEE. CDR3 sequence reads: CASSVELSTDTQYF. CDR3 sequence (DNA): TGTGCCAGCAGCGTTGAACTTAGCACAGATACGCAGTATTTT.

This sequence joins TRBV7-9 and TRBJ2-7; D not resolved. The CDR3 is 14 residues long. The germline V and J ends were trimmed by 5 bases and 6 bases, with 17 bases remaining between them. Germline CDR1 SEHNR, CDR2 FQNEAQ (reference sequence). CDR3 sequence: CASSQEIYGGEQYF. The CDR3 nucleotides read TGTGCCAGCAGCCAAGAGATCTATGGTGGCGAGCAGTACTTC.

The chain combines TRBV7-3 with TRBJ2-5; 11 nucleotides agree with TRBD2. Germline assignment: CDR1 SGHTA and CDR2 FQGTGA. The CDR3 totals 15 residues. The J segment lost 5 bases and the V segment lost 5 bases, leaving 7 bases of the junction unmatched. In nucleotides, the CDR3 is TGTGCCAGCAGCAGACTAGCGGGAACGTTGGAGACCCAGTACTTC. Its translation is CASSRLAGTLETQYF.

This clone was counted once. The genes are TRBV9 and TRBJ1-1; D perhaps matches TRBD1 (5 bases). The CDR3 totals 13 residues. From germline, CDR1 is SGDLS and CDR2 YYNGEE. Trimming removed 3 bases from V and 3 bases from J, with 9 bases in between. CDR3 residues: CASSETGDTEAFF. The CDR3 DNA reads TGTGCCAGCAGCGAAACAGGCGACACTGAAGCTTTCTTT.

The genes are TRBV21-1 and TRBJ2-1; the table calls TRBD1, which could not be checked here. TRBV21-1 is an annotated pseudogene. The CDR3 length is 14 residues. The CDR3 region has the DNA TGTGCCAGCAGCAAAGGACAGACCTACAATGAGCAGTTCTTC. This codes for CASSKGQTYNEQFF.

V is TRBV19 and J is TRBJ1-3; 7 nucleotides line up with TRBD1. The CDR3 consists of 14 residues. Germline loops: CDR1 LNHDA, CDR2 SQIVND (reference sequence). J was trimmed by 0 bases and V by 6 bases; bases with no gene match: 2. CDR3 DNA: TGTGCCAGTAGCCAGGGGGGCTCTGGAAACACCATATATTTT. Encoded protein: CASSQGGSGNTIYF.

This chain joins TRBV23-1 and TRBJ1-4; 9 bases are shared with TRBD1. TRBV23-1 is an open reading frame, and its role is uncertain. The J segment lost 8 bases and the V segment lost 0 bases, leaving 10 bases of the junction unmatched. The length of the CDR3 is 17 residues. The CDR3: CASSQSTPGQGGEKLFF. CDR3 nucleotides: TGCGCCAGCAGTCAATCGACTCCGGGACAGGGAGGGGAAAAACTGTTTTTT.

V and J are TRBV5-1 and TRBJ1-2; D is possibly TRBD1 (6 bases). Germline values: CDR1 SGHRS, CDR2 YFSETQ. V was clipped by 9 bases and J by 1 base, with 13 bases between them. This CDR3 comprises 13 residues. CDR3 in DNA: TGCGCCACTAGACAGGACATTAACTATGGCTACACCTTC. This gives the protein CATRQDINYGYTF.

This clone turned up a few times. The rearrangement joins TRBV10-3 to TRBJ2-7; D perhaps matches TRBD1 (5 bases). V was cut by 10 bases and J by 0 bases, with 16 bases left in between. This CDR3 region has 14 residues. Germline CDR1 and CDR2: ENHRY and SYGVKD. The CDR3, as DNA: TGTGCCACAAACTCGGACACCAGCTCCTACGAGCAGTACTTC. Protein sequence: CATNSDTSSYEQYF.

V is TRBV7-9 and J is TRBJ1-4; 10 nucleotides line up with TRBD1. The germline V gene has CDR1 SEHNR and CDR2 FQNEAQ (reference sequence). The CDR3 totals 17 residues. V lost 8 bases to trimming and J lost 2 bases; unmatched junction nucleotides: 11. CDR3 nucleotide sequence: TGTGCCAGCGGATCCCGGGACAGGGGCCCCACTAATGAAAAACTGTTTTTT. It codes for CASGSRDRGPTNEKLFF.

This rearrangement joins TRBV28 to TRBJ1-6; D remains unclear. The CDR3 contains 14 residues. Germline V gene lookup returns CDR1 MDHEN and CDR2 SYDVKM. The ends were cut back, 3 bases at V and 7 bases at J, with 10 bases in the middle. The DNA for the CDR3 is TGTGCCAGCAGTTTGTGGGAGCGAAATTCACCCCTCCACTTT. Amino acid sequence: CASSLWERNSPLHF.

This clone turned up a few times. The chain is built from TRBV11-2 and TRBJ2-1; 10 nucleotides line up with TRBD1. The germline V gene has CDR1 SGHAT and CDR2 FQNNGV. CDR3 length: 16 residues. V lost 3 bases, J lost 2 bases, and 4 bases stayed unmatched. In nucleotides, the CDR3 is TGTGCCAGCAGCTTTTCCGGGACAGGGGCCTACAATGAGCAGTTCTTC. Translation: CASSFSGTGAYNEQFF.